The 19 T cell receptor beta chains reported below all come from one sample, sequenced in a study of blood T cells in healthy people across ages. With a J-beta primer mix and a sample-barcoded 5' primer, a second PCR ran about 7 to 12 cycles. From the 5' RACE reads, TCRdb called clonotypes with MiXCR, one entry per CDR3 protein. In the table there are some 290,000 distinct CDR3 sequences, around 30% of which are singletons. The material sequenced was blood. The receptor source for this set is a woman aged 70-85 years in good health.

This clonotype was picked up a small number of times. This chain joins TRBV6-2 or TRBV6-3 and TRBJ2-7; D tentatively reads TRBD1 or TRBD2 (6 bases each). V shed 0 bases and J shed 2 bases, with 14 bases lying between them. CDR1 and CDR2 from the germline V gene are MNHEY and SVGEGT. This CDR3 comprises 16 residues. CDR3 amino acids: CASSYSRGDPTYEQYF. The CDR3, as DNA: TGTGCCAGCAGTTACTCAAGGGGGGACCCCACCTACGAGCAGTACTTC.

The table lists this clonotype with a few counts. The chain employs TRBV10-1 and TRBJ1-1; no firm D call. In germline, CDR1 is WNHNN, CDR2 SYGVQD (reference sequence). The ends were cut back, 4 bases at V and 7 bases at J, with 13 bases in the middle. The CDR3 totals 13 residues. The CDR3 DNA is TGCGCCAGCAGTGCGGGGTTCCTCTATGAAGCTTTCTTT. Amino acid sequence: CASSAGFLYEAFF.

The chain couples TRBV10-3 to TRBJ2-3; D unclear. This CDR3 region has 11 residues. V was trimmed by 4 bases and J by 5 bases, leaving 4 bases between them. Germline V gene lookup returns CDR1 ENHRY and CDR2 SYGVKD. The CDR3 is CAISGLDTQYF. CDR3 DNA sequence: TGTGCCATCAGTGGGTTAGATACGCAGTATTTT.

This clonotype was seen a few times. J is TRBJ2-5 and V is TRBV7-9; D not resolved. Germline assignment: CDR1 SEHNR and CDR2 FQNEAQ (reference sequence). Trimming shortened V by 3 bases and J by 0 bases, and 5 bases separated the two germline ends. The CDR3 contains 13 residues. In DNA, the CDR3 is TGTGCCAGCAGCTTTCCGTACCAAGAGACCCAGTACTTC. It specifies CASSFPYQETQYF.

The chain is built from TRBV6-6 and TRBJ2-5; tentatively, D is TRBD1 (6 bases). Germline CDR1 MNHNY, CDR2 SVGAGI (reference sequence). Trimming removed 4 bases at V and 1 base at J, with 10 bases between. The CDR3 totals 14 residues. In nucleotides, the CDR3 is TGTGCCAGCAGTTCGTCGGACAGCCAAGAGACCCAGTACTTC. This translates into CASSSSDSQETQYF.

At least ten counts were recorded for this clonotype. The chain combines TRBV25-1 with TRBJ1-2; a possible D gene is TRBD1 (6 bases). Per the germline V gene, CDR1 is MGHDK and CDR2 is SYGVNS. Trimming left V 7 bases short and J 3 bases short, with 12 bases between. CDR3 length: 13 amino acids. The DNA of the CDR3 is TGTGCCAGCACGAGGGGGTTGGACTATGGCTACACCTTC. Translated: CASTRGLDYGYTF.

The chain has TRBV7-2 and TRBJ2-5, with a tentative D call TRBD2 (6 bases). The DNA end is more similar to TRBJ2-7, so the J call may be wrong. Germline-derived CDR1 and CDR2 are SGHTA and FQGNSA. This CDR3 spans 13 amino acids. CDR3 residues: CASRAGSAGEQYF. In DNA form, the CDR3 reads TGTGCCAGCAGGGCCGGGTCAGCGGGCGAGCAGTACTTC.

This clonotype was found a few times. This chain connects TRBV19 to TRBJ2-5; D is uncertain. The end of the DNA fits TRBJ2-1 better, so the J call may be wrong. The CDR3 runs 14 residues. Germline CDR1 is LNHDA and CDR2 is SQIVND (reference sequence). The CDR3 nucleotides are TGTGCCAGTAGTCCCCCCAGCAGCTACAATGAGCAGTTCTTC. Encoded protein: CASSPPSSYNEQFF.

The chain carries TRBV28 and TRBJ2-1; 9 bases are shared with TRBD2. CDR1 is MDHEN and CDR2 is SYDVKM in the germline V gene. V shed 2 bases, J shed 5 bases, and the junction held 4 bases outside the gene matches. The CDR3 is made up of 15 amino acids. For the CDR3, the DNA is TGTGCCAGCAGTTTAAGGTCTAGCGGGAACAATGAGCAGTTCTTC. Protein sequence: CASSLRSSGNNEQFF.

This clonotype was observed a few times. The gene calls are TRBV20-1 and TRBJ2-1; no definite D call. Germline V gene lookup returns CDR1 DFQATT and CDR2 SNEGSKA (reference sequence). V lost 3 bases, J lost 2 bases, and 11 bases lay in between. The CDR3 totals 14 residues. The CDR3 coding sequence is TGCAGTGCTAGGGACGCTTCCACCTACAATGAGCAGTTCTTC. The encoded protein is CSARDASTYNEQFF.

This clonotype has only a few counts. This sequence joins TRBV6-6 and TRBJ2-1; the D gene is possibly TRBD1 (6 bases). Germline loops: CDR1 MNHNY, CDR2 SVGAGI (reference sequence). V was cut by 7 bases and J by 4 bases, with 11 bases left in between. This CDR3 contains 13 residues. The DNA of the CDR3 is TGTGCCAGCAACTCGGACAGTTACAATGAGCAGTTCTTC. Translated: CASNSDSYNEQFF.

The CDR3 spells CASSARQGPLTGELFF. CDR3 in DNA: TGTGCCAGCAGCGCACGACAGGGCCCCCTAACCGGGGAGCTGTTTTTT. V and J are TRBV7-2 and TRBJ2-2; 7 bases align to TRBD1. The CDR3 is made up of 16 amino acids. Germline V lookup: CDR1 SGHTA, CDR2 FQGNSA. V trimming: 5 bases; J trimming: 5 bases; junction bases outside the gene matches: 11.

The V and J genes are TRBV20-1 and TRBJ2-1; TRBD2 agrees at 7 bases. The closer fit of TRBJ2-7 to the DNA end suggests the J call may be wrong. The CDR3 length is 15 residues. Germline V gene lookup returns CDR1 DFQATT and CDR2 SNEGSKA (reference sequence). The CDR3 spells CSARGNSGTTIEQYF. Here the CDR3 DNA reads TGCAGTGCTAGAGGAAATTCCGGGACTACCATTGAGCAGTACTTC.

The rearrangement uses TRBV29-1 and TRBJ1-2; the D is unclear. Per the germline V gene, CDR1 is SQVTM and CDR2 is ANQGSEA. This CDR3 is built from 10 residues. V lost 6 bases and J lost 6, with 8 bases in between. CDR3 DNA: TGCAGCGTGGCCATAGATGGCTACACCTTC. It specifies CSVAIDGYTF.

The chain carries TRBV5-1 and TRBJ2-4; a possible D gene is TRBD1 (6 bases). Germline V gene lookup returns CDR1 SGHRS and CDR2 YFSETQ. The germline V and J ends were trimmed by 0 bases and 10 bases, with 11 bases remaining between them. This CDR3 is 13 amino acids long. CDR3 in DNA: TGCGCCAGCAGCTTGGGACAGGAGAAGATTCAGTACTTC. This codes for CASSLGQEKIQYF.

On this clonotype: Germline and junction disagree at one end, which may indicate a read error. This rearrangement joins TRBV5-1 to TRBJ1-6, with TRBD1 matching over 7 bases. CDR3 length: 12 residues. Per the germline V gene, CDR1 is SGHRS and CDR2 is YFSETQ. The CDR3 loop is CASSPAGQDQNF. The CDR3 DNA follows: TGCGCCAGCAGCCCGGCCGGACAGGACCAGAACTTT.

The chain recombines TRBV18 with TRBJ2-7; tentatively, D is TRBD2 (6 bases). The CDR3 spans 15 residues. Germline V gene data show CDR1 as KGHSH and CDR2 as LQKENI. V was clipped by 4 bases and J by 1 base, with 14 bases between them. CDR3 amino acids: CASSRPVGGSYEQYF. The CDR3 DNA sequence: TGTGCCAGCTCACGTCCGGTGGGGGGTTCCTACGAGCAGTACTTC. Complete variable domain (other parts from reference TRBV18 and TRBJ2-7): NAGVMQNPRHLVRRRGQEARLRCSPMKGHSHVYWYRQLPEEGLKFMVYLQKENIIDESGMPKERFSAEFPKEGPSILRIQQVVRGDSAAYFCASSRPVGGSYEQYFGPGTRLTVT.

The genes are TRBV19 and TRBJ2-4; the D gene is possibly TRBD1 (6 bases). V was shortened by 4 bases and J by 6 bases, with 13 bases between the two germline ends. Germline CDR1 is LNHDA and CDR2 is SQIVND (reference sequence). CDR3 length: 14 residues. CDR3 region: CASSSPGTINIQYF. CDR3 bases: TGTGCCAGTAGTAGTCCCGGGACAATAAACATTCAGTACTTC.

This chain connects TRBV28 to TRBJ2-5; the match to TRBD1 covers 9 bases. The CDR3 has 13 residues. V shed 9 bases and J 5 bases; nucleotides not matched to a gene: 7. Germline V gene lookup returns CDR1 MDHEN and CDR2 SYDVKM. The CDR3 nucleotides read TGTGCCAGTACAACAGGGGGCGTTGAGACCCAGTACTTC. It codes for CASTTGGVETQYF.